These T cell receptor beta chains were read from a single sample in a study of cytomegalovirus exposure and HLA in healthy donors. Profiling relied on immunoSEQ multiplex PCR, and the TCRdb table lists in-frame clones only, not all of them. The sample lists some 150,000 clones, roughly four fifths seen once, with around 1.5% in the top ten. Input material: PBMCs. The receptors derive from a man aged 60-69 years in good health and CMV-seronegative. Each CDR3 is given with its conserved first and last residue. The D gene is left open where the match is weak. The listing skips clone size in some rows; elsewhere it reads once, few, many or a size class.

J: TRBJ2-5
size: .
V: TRBV6-6
D: TRBD2
CDR3: CASTGARGGETQYF
DNA: TGTGCCAGCACCGGGGCTCGGGGGGGAGAGACCCAGTACTTC

J: TRBJ2-7
size: few
V: TRBV7-2
D: TRBD1
CDR3: CASSPQGGGTGYREQYF
DNA: TGTGCCAGCAGCCCGCAAGGGGGCGGGACAGGTTATCGCGAGCAGTACTTC

J: TRBJ2-3
size: .
V: TRBV21-1
D: .
CDR3: CASSKTSGWTSSTDTQYF
DNA: TGTGCCAGCAGCAAAACTAGCGGGTGGACCTCTAGCACAGATACGCAGTATTTT

J: TRBJ2-7
size: few
V: TRBV7-8
D: TRBD1
CDR3: CASSLAQRTGREQYF
DNA: TGTGCCAGCAGCTTAGCGCAGAGGACAGGGCGAGAGCAGTACTTC

J: TRBJ1-5
size: .
V: TRBV11-2
D: TRBD1
CDR3: CASSGGPNQPQHF
DNA: TGTGCCAGCTCAGGGGGCCCCAATCAGCCCCAGCATTTT

J: TRBJ1-2
size: .
V: TRBV30
D: TRBD1
CDR3: CAWGLGQDYGYTF
DNA: TGTGCCTGGGGACTGGGACAGGACTATGGCTACACCTTC

J: TRBJ2-5
size: .
V: TRBV28
D: TRBD1
CDR3: CASSPGGAETQYF
DNA: TGTGCCAGCAGTCCAGGGGGCGCGGAGACCCAGTACTTC

J: TRBJ2-3
size: .
V: TRBV4-1
D: TRBD2
CDR3: CASSHAGAADTQYF
DNA: TGCGCCAGCAGCCACGCGGGAGCGGCAGATACGCAGTATTTT

J: TRBJ2-1
size: .
V: TRBV5-1
D: .
CDR3: CATSLASVSYNEQFF
DNA: TGCGCCACCTCCTTGGCTAGCGTCTCCTACAATGAGCAGTTCTTC

J: TRBJ2-1
size: .
V: TRBV5-1
D: .
CDR3: CASSPPPGDNEQFF
DNA: TGCGCCAGCAGCCCACCGCCGGGGGACAATGAGCAGTTCTTC

J: TRBJ2-5
size: once
V: TRBV7-9
D: .
CDR3: CASRREETQYF
DNA: TGTGCCAGCAGACGCGAAGAGACCCAGTACTTC

J: TRBJ1-4
size: once
V: TRBV10-3
D: .
CDR3: CAISVLRGQLKKEKLFF
DNA: TGTGCCATCAGTGTGTTGAGAGGCCAGCTTAAGAAGGAAAAACTGTTTTTT

J: TRBJ2-5
size: once
V: TRBV7-9
D: .
CDR3: CSSSRFDGPGETQYF
DNA: TGTTCCAGCAGTCGTTTCGACGGTCCCGGGGAGACCCAGTACTTC

J: TRBJ1-6
size: .
V: TRBV6-5
D: .
CDR3: CASSYDRNVYNSPLHF
DNA: TGTGCCAGCAGTTATGACAGGAACGTTTATAATTCACCCCTCCACTTT

J: TRBJ2-1
size: few
V: TRBV7-3
D: .
CDR3: CASRGRSSEQFF
DNA: TGTGCCAGCAGAGGCCGGTCTAGCGAGCAGTTCTTC

J: TRBJ2-1
size: .
V: TRBV29-1
D: TRBD1
CDR3: CSVVGQGSYNEQFF
DNA: TGCAGCGTTGTGGGACAGGGTTCCTACAATGAGCAGTTCTTC

J: TRBJ2-5
size: once
V: TRBV14
D: TRBD1
CDR3: CASSPSRTGTGAETQYF
DNA: TGTGCCAGCAGCCCCAGCCGAACAGGGACAGGGGCCGAGACCCAGTACTTC

J: TRBJ2-5
size: .
V: TRBV4-1
D: TRBD1
CDR3: CASSRRGDRETQYF
DNA: TGCGCCAGCAGCCGGCGCGGGGACAGGGAGACCCAGTACTTC

J: TRBJ2-7
size: .
V: TRBV9
D: .
CDR3: CASSVAGTGNNEQYF
DNA: TGTGCCAGCAGCGTAGCCGGCACAGGGAACAACGAGCAGTACTTC

J: TRBJ2-7
size: .
V: TRBV7-6
D: .
CDR3: CASSLANTLSGYEQYF
DNA: TGTGCCAGCAGCTTAGCGAACACTCTATCGGGCTACGAGCAGTACTTC

J: TRBJ2-4
size: .
V: TRBV5-8
D: TRBD1
CDR3: CASSLDRGRVNIQYF
DNA: TGTGCCAGCAGCTTGGACAGGGGGCGCGTGAACATTCAGTACTTC

J: TRBJ2-1
size: few
V: TRBV7-6
D: TRBD2
CDR3: CASSLDWGSGSSYNEQFF
DNA: TGTGCCAGCAGCTTAGATTGGGGGAGCGGGAGCTCCTACAATGAGCAGTTCTTC

J: TRBJ2-3
size: .
V: TRBV19
D: TRBD2
CDR3: CASSIQGLAGEDTQYF
DNA: TGTGCCAGTAGTATTCAGGGACTAGCGGGAGAAGATACGCAGTATTTT

J: TRBJ2-5
size: .
V: TRBV7-2
D: .
CDR3: CASSVRGNRLGETQYF
DNA: TGTGCCAGCAGCGTCAGGGGTAATCGTTTGGGGGAGACCCAGTACTTC

J: TRBJ2-1
size: .
V: TRBV11-2
D: TRBD2
CDR3: CASSLRGVSYNEQFF
DNA: TGTGCCAGCAGCTTACGGGGGGTTTCCTACAATGAGCAGTTCTTC

J: TRBJ1-1
size: .
V: TRBV20-1
D: .
CDR3: CSASRGGRAFF
DNA: TGCAGTGCTTCCCGTGGTGGGAGAGCTTTCTTT

J: TRBJ2-5
size: .
V: TRBV11-2
D: TRBD2
CDR3: CASSGAGGLYEQYF
DNA: TGTGCCAGCAGTGGAGCGGGAGGGCTATATGAGCAGTACTTC

J: TRBJ2-7
size: .
V: TRBV5-1
D: TRBD1
CDR3: CASSLGGQGRGEQYF
DNA: TGCGCCAGCAGCTTGGGGGGACAGGGTCGTGGCGAGCAGTACTTC

J: TRBJ2-7
size: once
V: TRBV10-2
D: TRBD2
CDR3: CASGTRLAGAEQYF
DNA: TGCGCCAGCGGAACGAGGTTAGCGGGAGCCGAGCAGTACTTC

J: TRBJ2-2
size: .
V: TRBV7-9
D: TRBD1
CDR3: CASRLAPAGTGNTGELFF
DNA: TGTGCCAGCAGATTGGCCCCAGCCGGGACAGGGAACACCGGGGAGCTGTTTTTT

J: TRBJ2-3
size: .
V: TRBV7-2
D: TRBD2
CDR3: CASSLGLAGGTDTQYF
DNA: TGTGCCAGCAGCTTAGGACTAGCGGGAGGCACAGATACGCAGTATTTT

J: TRBJ2-7
size: few
V: TRBV27
D: TRBD1
CDR3: CASSLFGQEYEQYF
DNA: TGTGCCAGCAGTTTATTTGGACAGGAGTACGAGCAGTACTTC

J: TRBJ2-5
size: .
V: TRBV7-2
D: TRBD1
CDR3: CASSFGHLGQGQETQYF
DNA: TGTGCCAGCAGCTTCGGACACTTGGGACAGGGACAAGAGACCCAGTACTTC

J: TRBJ1-1
size: .
V: TRBV7-9
D: .
CDR3: CASSLDVPGNTEAFF
DNA: TGTGCCAGCAGCTTAGATGTTCCAGGGAACACTGAAGCTTTCTTT

J: TRBJ2-5
size: .
V: TRBV11-2
D: TRBD2
CDR3: CASSLVSSGPGAQYF
DNA: TGTGCCAGCAGCTTAGTGTCTAGCGGTCCGGGGGCCCAGTACTTC

J: TRBJ1-1
size: .
V: TRBV9
D: .
CDR3: CASSVGGGGGTEAFF
DNA: TGTGCCAGCAGCGTAGGCGGAGGGGGAGGGACTGAAGCTTTCTTT

J: TRBJ1-1
size: .
V: TRBV2
D: .
CDR3: CASSGQRNTEAFF
DNA: TGTGCCAGCAGTGGACAGAGGAACACTGAAGCTTTCTTT

J: TRBJ2-3
size: .
V: TRBV19
D: .
CDR3: CASSTPAGTPTQYF
DNA: TGTGCCAGTAGTACCCCTGCCGGGACACCTACGCAGTATTTT

J: TRBJ2-5
size: .
V: TRBV7-3
D: TRBD2
CDR3: CASSLRAGVQETQYF
DNA: TGTGCCAGCAGCTTGAGAGCGGGGGTACAAGAGACCCAGTACTTC

J: TRBJ2-7
size: .
V: TRBV7-6
D: TRBD1
CDR3: CASSLAGTGREQYF
DNA: TGTGCCAGCAGCTTAGCGGGGACAGGCCGCGAGCAGTACTTC

J: TRBJ2-2
size: .
V: TRBV18
D: TRBD1
CDR3: CASSPQGAAGELFF
DNA: TGTGCCAGCTCACCGCAGGGGGCCGCCGGGGAGCTGTTTTTT

J: TRBJ2-3
size: .
V: TRBV7-2
D: .
CDR3: CASSLRFRGDTQYF
DNA: TGTGCCAGCAGCTTACGGTTTCGGGGAGATACGCAGTATTTT

J: TRBJ1-2
size: .
V: TRBV7-8
D: TRBD1
CDR3: CASSFDRATYGYTF
DNA: TGTGCCAGCAGCTTTGACAGGGCCACCTATGGCTACACCTTC

J: TRBJ2-2
size: .
V: TRBV9
D: TRBD1
CDR3: CASSVGAGGQFGELFF
DNA: TGTGCCAGCAGCGTAGGGGCAGGGGGTCAGTTCGGGGAGCTGTTTTTT

J: TRBJ2-1
size: .
V: TRBV9
D: TRBD2
CDR3: CASSRLAGGPYNEQFF
DNA: TGTGCCAGCAGCCGGCTAGCGGGGGGGCCTTACAATGAGCAGTTCTTC

J: TRBJ2-7
size: .
V: TRBV4-2
D: .
CDR3: CASSQELLQGSYEQYF
DNA: TGTGCCAGCAGCCAAGAACTCTTGCAGGGCTCCTACGAGCAGTACTTC

J: TRBJ2-3
size: .
V: TRBV6-1
D: .
CDR3: CASRGGGASTDTQYF
DNA: TGTGCCAGCAGGGGTGGGGGGGCTAGCACAGATACGCAGTATTTT

J: TRBJ2-1
size: once
V: TRBV5-1
D: TRBD2
CDR3: CASSLAASGSRVNEQFF
DNA: TGCGCCAGCAGCTTGGCGGCTAGCGGGAGCCGGGTCAATGAGCAGTTCTTC

J: TRBJ1-2
size: .
V: TRBV6-7
D: TRBD1
CDR3: CASTARGQGGPTNYGYTF
DNA: TGTGCCAGCACCGCAAGGGGACAGGGAGGACCTACTAACTATGGCTACACCTTC

J: TRBJ2-1
size: .
V: TRBV7-8
D: TRBD2
CDR3: CASGLAAYNEQFF
DNA: TGTGCCAGCGGACTAGCGGCCTACAATGAGCAGTTCTTC

J: TRBJ2-1
size: .
V: TRBV6-1
D: TRBD2
CDR3: CASSLLAGGPDEQFF
DNA: TGTGCCAGCAGCCTCCTAGCGGGGGGGCCCGATGAGCAGTTCTTC

J: TRBJ1-1
size: .
V: TRBV19
D: .
CDR3: CASSMGEYTEAFF
DNA: TGTGCCAGTAGTATGGGAGAGTACACTGAAGCTTTCTTT

J: TRBJ1-4
size: few
V: TRBV7-2
D: TRBD1
CDR3: CASSLQTGAREKLFF
DNA: TGTGCCAGCAGCCTCCAGACAGGGGCAAGGGAAAAACTGTTTTTT